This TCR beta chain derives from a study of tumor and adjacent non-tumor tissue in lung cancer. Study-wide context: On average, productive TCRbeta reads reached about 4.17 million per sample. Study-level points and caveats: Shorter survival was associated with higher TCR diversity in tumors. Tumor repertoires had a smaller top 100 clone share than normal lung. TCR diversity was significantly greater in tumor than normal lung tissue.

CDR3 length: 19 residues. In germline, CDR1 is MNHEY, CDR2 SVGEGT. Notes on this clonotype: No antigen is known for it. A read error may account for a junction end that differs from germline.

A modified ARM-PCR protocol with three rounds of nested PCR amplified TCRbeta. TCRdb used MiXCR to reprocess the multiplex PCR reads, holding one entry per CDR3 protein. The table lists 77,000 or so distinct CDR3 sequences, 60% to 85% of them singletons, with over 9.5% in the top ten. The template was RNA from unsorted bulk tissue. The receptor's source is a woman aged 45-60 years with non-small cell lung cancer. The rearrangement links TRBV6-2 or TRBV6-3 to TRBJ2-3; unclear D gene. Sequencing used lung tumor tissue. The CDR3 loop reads CASSNSRAWSIRSTDMQYF. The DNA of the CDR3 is TGTGCCAGCAGTAACTCGAGAGCGTGGTCTATTCGAAGCACAGATATGCAGTATTTT.